This is a list of T cell receptor beta chains from one sample in a study of T cell clonotyping in hematopoietic cell transplantation. Method: immunoSEQ multiplex PCR; TCRdb's copy keeps in-frame clones and lacks some. Altogether approximately 9,300 clones are present, 51% being singletons, with the ten largest covering around 13%. The sample in question was peripheral blood mononuclear cells, obtained 100 days after allogeneic stem cell transplant. All receptors come from a female patient aged 50-59 years who had an allogeneic stem cell transplant from an unrelated donor, so the T cells may come from the graft donor. Some clones in this sample may be carry-over from other donors' samples. The CDR3 runs from the conserved cysteine through the conserved F or W. The order of the fields is CDR3 protein, CDR3 DNA, V gene, J gene, D gene, clone size. The D gene is left open where the match is weak. Rows may omit the clone size; those that give it use once, few, many or a size class.

CDR3aa: CASSPVGSPLHF; CDR3nt: TGTGCCAGCAGCCCGGTTGGTTCACCCCTCCACTTT; v_gene: TRBV7-9; j_gene: TRBJ1-6; d_gene: NA; abundance: few
CDR3aa: CASSYKGTKNIQYF; CDR3nt: TGTGCCAGCAGTTATAAGGGGACAAAAAACATTCAGTACTTC; v_gene: TRBV6-6; j_gene: TRBJ2-4; d_gene: NA; abundance: NA
CDR3aa: CASSLSGRRETQYF; CDR3nt: TGTGCCAGCAGTTTAAGCGGGAGAAGGGAGACCCAGTACTTC; v_gene: TRBV7-3; j_gene: TRBJ2-5; d_gene: TRBD2; abundance: NA
CDR3aa: CASSPDYNEQFF; CDR3nt: TGCGCCAGCAGCCCCGACTACAATGAGCAGTTCTTC; v_gene: TRBV5-1; j_gene: TRBJ2-1; d_gene: NA; abundance: NA
CDR3aa: CALDRNNEKLFF; CDR3nt: TGTGCCTTGGACAGGAATAATGAAAAACTGTTTTTT; v_gene: TRBV30; j_gene: TRBJ1-4; d_gene: TRBD1; abundance: few
CDR3aa: CASSLTITYEQYF; CDR3nt: TGTGCCAGCAGTTTAACGATAACCTACGAGCAGTACTTC; v_gene: TRBV28; j_gene: TRBJ2-7; d_gene: NA; abundance: few
CDR3aa: CASSEDGTDPNTGELFF; CDR3nt: TGTGCCAGCAGCGAAGATGGGACAGACCCGAACACCGGGGAGCTGTTTTTT; v_gene: TRBV4-2; j_gene: TRBJ2-2; d_gene: TRBD1; abundance: NA
CDR3aa: CASSIALKTRTF; CDR3nt: TGTGCCAGTAGTATAGCCTTAAAGACCAGGACCTTC; v_gene: TRBV19; j_gene: TRBJ1-2; d_gene: NA; abundance: NA
CDR3aa: CASSPSPHADTQYF; CDR3nt: TGTGCCAGCAGCCCCTCACCTCATGCAGATACGCAGTATTTT; v_gene: TRBV9; j_gene: TRBJ2-3; d_gene: NA; abundance: NA
CDR3aa: CASSLGYRGNIQYF; CDR3nt: TGTGCCAGCAGTTTAGGTTACAGGGGAAACATTCAGTACTTC; v_gene: TRBV28; j_gene: TRBJ2-4; d_gene: TRBD1; abundance: NA
CDR3aa: CAWSTSGRGETQYF; CDR3nt: TGTGCCTGGAGCACTAGCGGGAGGGGAGAGACCCAGTACTTC; v_gene: TRBV30; j_gene: TRBJ2-5; d_gene: TRBD2; abundance: NA
CDR3aa: CAWSGTVDEQFF; CDR3nt: TGTGCCTGGAGCGGAACCGTGGATGAGCAGTTCTTC; v_gene: TRBV30; j_gene: TRBJ2-1; d_gene: NA; abundance: few
CDR3aa: CASSVPKGETQYF; CDR3nt: TGTGCCAGCAGCGTTCCAAAAGGGGAGACCCAGTACTTC; v_gene: TRBV7-2; j_gene: TRBJ2-5; d_gene: NA; abundance: NA
CDR3aa: CAISEIGVTTEAFF; CDR3nt: TGTGCCATCAGTGAAATTGGGGTTACCACTGAAGCTTTCTTT; v_gene: TRBV10-3; j_gene: TRBJ1-1; d_gene: NA; abundance: NA
CDR3aa: CASSLSKGGGLYNEQFF; CDR3nt: TGTGCCAGCAGCTTATCTAAGGGCGGGGGGTTGTACAATGAGCAGTTCTTC; v_gene: TRBV7-6; j_gene: TRBJ2-1; d_gene: TRBD2; abundance: NA
CDR3aa: CAWSGSNYGYTF; CDR3nt: TGTGCCTGGAGTGGCAGCAACTATGGCTACACCTTC; v_gene: TRBV30; j_gene: TRBJ1-2; d_gene: NA; abundance: NA
CDR3aa: CASSLPMGNSPLHF; CDR3nt: TGTGCCAGCAGCTTACCTATGGGTAATTCACCCCTCCACTTT; v_gene: TRBV7-2; j_gene: TRBJ1-6; d_gene: NA; abundance: NA
CDR3aa: CAWSNGNSGNTIYF; CDR3nt: TGTGCCTGGAGTAACGGAAACTCTGGAAACACCATATATTTT; v_gene: TRBV30; j_gene: TRBJ1-3; d_gene: NA; abundance: once
CDR3aa: CASIKGRLGDGYTF; CDR3nt: TGTGCCAGCATAAAGGGTCGCCTTGGAGATGGCTACACCTTC; v_gene: TRBV6-1; j_gene: TRBJ1-2; d_gene: NA; abundance: NA
CDR3aa: CRPGGSTDF; CDR3nt: TGCAGACCCGGGGGTAGTACGGACTTC; v_gene: TRBV20-1; j_gene: TRBJ2-7; d_gene: NA; abundance: few
CDR3aa: CASTSQRVSDTQYF; CDR3nt: TGTGCCAGCACCTCCCAGAGAGTCTCAGATACGCAGTATTTT; v_gene: TRBV6-1; j_gene: TRBJ2-3; d_gene: NA; abundance: few
CDR3aa: CAWSPPPAGRLVYEQYF; CDR3nt: TGTGCCTGGAGTCCTCCCCCCGCAGGGAGATTAGTCTACGAGCAGTACTTC; v_gene: TRBV30; j_gene: TRBJ2-7; d_gene: NA; abundance: NA
CDR3aa: CAISEPGVETQYF; CDR3nt: TGTGCCATCAGTGAACCGGGGGTTGAGACCCAGTACTTC; v_gene: TRBV10-3; j_gene: TRBJ2-5; d_gene: NA; abundance: NA
CDR3aa: CSVEAGESYGYTF; CDR3nt: TGCAGCGTTGAGGCAGGGGAGTCCTATGGCTACACCTTC; v_gene: TRBV29-1; j_gene: TRBJ1-2; d_gene: NA; abundance: NA
CDR3aa: CAWIPDTGGDYTF; CDR3nt: TGTGCCTGGATCCCCGACACGGGGGGCGACTACACCTTC; v_gene: TRBV30; j_gene: TRBJ1-2; d_gene: NA; abundance: few
CDR3aa: CASSLGGDGYTF; CDR3nt: TGTGCCAGCAGCTTGGGGGGGGATGGCTACACCTTC; v_gene: TRBV6-5; j_gene: TRBJ1-2; d_gene: NA; abundance: large
CDR3aa: CAWSVDSSQPQHF; CDR3nt: TGTGCCTGGAGTGTCGATTCGAGTCAGCCCCAGCATTTT; v_gene: TRBV30; j_gene: TRBJ1-5; d_gene: NA; abundance: once
CDR3aa: CASALNTEAFF; CDR3nt: TGTGCCAGTGCCCTCAACACTGAAGCTTTCTTT; v_gene: TRBV28; j_gene: TRBJ1-1; d_gene: NA; abundance: few
CDR3aa: CAYSQGGANYGYTF; CDR3nt: TGTGCCTACTCACAGGGGGGAGCTAACTATGGCTACACCTTC; v_gene: TRBV30; j_gene: TRBJ1-2; d_gene: TRBD1; abundance: few
CDR3aa: CASSLIRRGTYEQYF; CDR3nt: TGTGCCAGCAGTCTTATTCGCCGGGGGACCTACGAGCAGTACTTC; v_gene: TRBV28; j_gene: TRBJ2-7; d_gene: NA; abundance: few
CDR3aa: CAWSPQDRGGSYEQYF; CDR3nt: TGTGCCTGGAGTCCCCAAGACAGGGGGGGCTCCTACGAGCAGTACTTC; v_gene: TRBV30; j_gene: TRBJ2-7; d_gene: TRBD1; abundance: NA
CDR3aa: CAWSVGSHYGYTF; CDR3nt: TGTGCCTGGAGTGTTGGCTCCCATTATGGCTACACCTTC; v_gene: TRBV30; j_gene: TRBJ1-2; d_gene: NA; abundance: NA
CDR3aa: CASSFSDPSNQPQHF; CDR3nt: TGTGCCAGCAGTTTTTCCGACCCTAGCAATCAGCCCCAGCATTTT; v_gene: TRBV28; j_gene: TRBJ1-5; d_gene: NA; abundance: few
CDR3aa: CASSTGWGNSNQPQHF; CDR3nt: TGTGCCAGCAGCACAGGTTGGGGTAATAGCAATCAGCCCCAGCATTTT; v_gene: TRBV5-6; j_gene: TRBJ1-5; d_gene: NA; abundance: NA
CDR3aa: CSVDRGDGYGYTF; CDR3nt: TGCAGCGTTGACAGGGGAGATGGCTATGGCTACACCTTC; v_gene: TRBV29-1; j_gene: TRBJ1-2; d_gene: NA; abundance: NA
CDR3aa: CASLSDYEQYF; CDR3nt: TGTGCCAGCCTCTCCGATTACGAGCAGTACTTC; v_gene: TRBV28; j_gene: TRBJ2-7; d_gene: NA; abundance: NA
CDR3aa: CASSSGVWAGEVAEQFF; CDR3nt: TGCGCCAGCAGCTCGGGGGTTTGGGCAGGGGAGGTGGCTGAGCAGTTCTTC; v_gene: TRBV5-1; j_gene: TRBJ2-1; d_gene: NA; abundance: NA
CDR3aa: CSVGIGGDYGYTF; CDR3nt: TGCAGCGTTGGAATCGGGGGCGACTATGGCTACACCTTC; v_gene: TRBV29-1; j_gene: TRBJ1-2; d_gene: NA; abundance: NA
CDR3aa: CAWSPGRVAYEQYF; CDR3nt: TGTGCCTGGTCCCCGGGACGCGTTGCCTACGAGCAGTACTTC; v_gene: TRBV30; j_gene: TRBJ2-7; d_gene: NA; abundance: once
CDR3aa: CASSGGLASGELFF; CDR3nt: TGCGCCAGCAGCGGGGGACTAGCTTCGGGGGAGCTGTTTTTT; v_gene: TRBV5-1; j_gene: TRBJ2-2; d_gene: TRBD2; abundance: NA
CDR3aa: CSARENTEAFF; CDR3nt: TGCAGTGCTAGAGAGAACACTGAAGCTTTCTTT; v_gene: TRBV20-1; j_gene: TRBJ1-1; d_gene: NA; abundance: few
CDR3aa: CAWSVRITEAFF; CDR3nt: TGTGCCTGGAGTGTACGCATCACTGAAGCTTTCTTT; v_gene: TRBV30; j_gene: TRBJ1-1; d_gene: NA; abundance: NA
CDR3aa: CASGTGAYNEQFF; CDR3nt: TGTGCCAGTGGGACAGGGGCATACAATGAGCAGTTCTTC; v_gene: TRBV2; j_gene: TRBJ2-1; d_gene: TRBD1; abundance: NA
CDR3aa: CASRGTGLYTEAFF; CDR3nt: TGTGCCAGCAGAGGGACAGGACTCTACACTGAAGCTTTCTTT; v_gene: TRBV7-9; j_gene: TRBJ1-1; d_gene: TRBD1; abundance: few
CDR3aa: CSARARGPQHF; CDR3nt: TGCAGTGCTAGAGCTCGGGGCCCCCAGCATTTT; v_gene: TRBV20-1; j_gene: TRBJ1-5; d_gene: NA; abundance: few
CDR3aa: CASSSYGTIYF; CDR3nt: TGTGCCAGCAGCTCTTACGGCACCATATATTTT; v_gene: TRBV6-5; j_gene: TRBJ1-3; d_gene: NA; abundance: NA
CDR3aa: CAWRRWGGQETQYF; CDR3nt: TGTGCCTGGAGAAGGTGGGGTGGCCAAGAGACCCAGTACTTC; v_gene: TRBV30; j_gene: TRBJ2-5; d_gene: NA; abundance: few
CDR3aa: CASSVDSGRAPPEQYF; CDR3nt: TGTGCCAGCAGCGTAGATTCCGGGAGGGCCCCCCCCGAGCAGTACTTC; v_gene: TRBV9; j_gene: TRBJ2-7; d_gene: TRBD2; abundance: NA
CDR3aa: CSVFGAGATEAFF; CDR3nt: TGCAGCGTTTTTGGGGCAGGGGCCACTGAAGCTTTCTTT; v_gene: TRBV29-1; j_gene: TRBJ1-1; d_gene: NA; abundance: NA
CDR3aa: CASSTGGGLYNEQFF; CDR3nt: TGTGCCAGCAGCACGGGGGGGGGCCTCTACAATGAGCAGTTCTTC; v_gene: TRBV7-9; j_gene: TRBJ2-1; d_gene: TRBD2; abundance: few
CDR3aa: CAISDGSSSNYGYTF; CDR3nt: TGTGCCATCAGTGATGGTTCTAGCTCCAACTATGGCTACACCTTC; v_gene: TRBV10-3; j_gene: TRBJ1-2; d_gene: NA; abundance: few
CDR3aa: CASSKMKLAGAYEQYF; CDR3nt: TGCGCCAGCAGCAAAATGAAACTAGCGGGGGCCTACGAGCAGTACTTC; v_gene: TRBV4-1; j_gene: TRBJ2-7; d_gene: TRBD2; abundance: once
CDR3aa: CASSPFRLSMAPILF; CDR3nt: TGTGCCAGCAGCCCATTCAGACTGAGTATGGCCCCAATACTGTTC; v_gene: TRBV14; j_gene: TRBJ1-2; d_gene: NA; abundance: few
CDR3aa: CASSYEGARDTGELFF; CDR3nt: TGTGCCAGCAGTTACGAGGGGGCCCGAGACACCGGGGAGCTGTTTTTT; v_gene: TRBV6-5; j_gene: TRBJ2-2; d_gene: TRBD1; abundance: few